This TCR beta chain was obtained from a study of beta chain features in type 1 diabetes. Turning to this clone: No antigen is known for it.

All of the isolated RNA was reverse transcribed, so expressed TCRB transcripts were sequenced. Only in-frame clones appear in the TCRdb table, and some are missing; sequencing was by immunoSEQ multiplex PCR. The sample consists of under 500,000 clones, 30% of them appearing once. Study-level points and caveats: Within patients, naive, central memory and Treg TCRB repertoires seemed more similar than within healthy donors.

The sequenced material came from naive CD4+ T cells from blood. This clonotype was obtained from a man younger than 35 in good health.

The CDR3 region is CASSSNRLAGVSDTQYF. CDR3 nucleotide sequence: TGTGCCAGCAGCTCTAATAGACTAGCTGGGGTTTCAGATACGCAGTATTTT. The chain links TRBV7-2 to TRBJ2-3, with 7 bases lining up with TRBD2. The trim removed 4 bases at V and 4 bases at J, leaving 14 bases unmatched. The CDR3 is 17 amino acids. Germline lookup yields CDR1 SGHTA and CDR2 FQGNSA.